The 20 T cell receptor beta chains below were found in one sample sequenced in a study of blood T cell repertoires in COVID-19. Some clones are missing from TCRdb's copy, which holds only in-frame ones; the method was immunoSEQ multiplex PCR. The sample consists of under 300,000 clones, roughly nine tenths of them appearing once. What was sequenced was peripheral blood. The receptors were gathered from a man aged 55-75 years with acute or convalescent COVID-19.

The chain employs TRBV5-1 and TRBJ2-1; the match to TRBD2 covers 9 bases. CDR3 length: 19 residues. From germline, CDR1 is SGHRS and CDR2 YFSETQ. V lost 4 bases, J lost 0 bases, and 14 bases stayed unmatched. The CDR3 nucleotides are TGCGCCAGCAGCACTATGCGCCTAGCGGGATCCTTCTCCTACAATGAGCAGTTCTTC. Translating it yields CASSTMRLAGSFSYNEQFF.

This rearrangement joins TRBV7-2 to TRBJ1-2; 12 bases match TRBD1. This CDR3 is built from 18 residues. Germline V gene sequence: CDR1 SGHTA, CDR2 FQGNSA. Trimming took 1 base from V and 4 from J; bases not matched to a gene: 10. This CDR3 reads CASSLEPLGDRGLYGYTF. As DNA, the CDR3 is TGTGCCAGCAGCTTAGAGCCCCTGGGGGACAGGGGGCTCTATGGCTACACCTTC. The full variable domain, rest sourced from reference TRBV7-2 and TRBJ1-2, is GAGVSQSPSNKVTEKGKDVELRCDPISGHTALYWYRQSLGQGLEFLIYFQGNSAPDKSGLPSDRFSAERTGGSVSTLTIQRTQQEDSAVYLCASSLEPLGDRGLYGYTFGSGTRLTVV.

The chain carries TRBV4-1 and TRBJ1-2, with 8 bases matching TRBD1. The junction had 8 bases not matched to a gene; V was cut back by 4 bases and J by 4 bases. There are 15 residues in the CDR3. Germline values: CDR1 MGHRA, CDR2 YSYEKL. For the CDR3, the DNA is TGCGCCAGCAGCCGGGGGCAGGGGGCGGTCTATGGCTACACCTTC. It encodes CASSRGQGAVYGYTF.

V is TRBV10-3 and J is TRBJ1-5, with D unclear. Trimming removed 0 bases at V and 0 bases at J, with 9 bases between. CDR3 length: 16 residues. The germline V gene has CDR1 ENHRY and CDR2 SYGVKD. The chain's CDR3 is CAISESPRNSNQPQHF. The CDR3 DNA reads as TGTGCCATCAGTGAGTCCCCGCGGAATAGCAATCAGCCCCAGCATTTT.

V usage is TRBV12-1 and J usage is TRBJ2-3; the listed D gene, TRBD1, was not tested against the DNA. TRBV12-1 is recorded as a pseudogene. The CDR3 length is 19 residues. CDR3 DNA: TGTGCCAGCAGCTTTATGCGACTGGTGAGGGACAGGGGGCTGAATACGCAGTATTTT. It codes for CASSFMRLVRDRGLNTQYF.

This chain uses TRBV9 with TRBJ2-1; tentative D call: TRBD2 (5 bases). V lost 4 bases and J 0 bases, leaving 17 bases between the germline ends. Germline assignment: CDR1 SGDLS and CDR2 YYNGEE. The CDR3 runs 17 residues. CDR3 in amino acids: CASSIKPAASSYNEQFF. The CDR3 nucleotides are TGTGCCAGCAGCATTAAGCCAGCGGCGAGCTCCTACAATGAGCAGTTCTTC.

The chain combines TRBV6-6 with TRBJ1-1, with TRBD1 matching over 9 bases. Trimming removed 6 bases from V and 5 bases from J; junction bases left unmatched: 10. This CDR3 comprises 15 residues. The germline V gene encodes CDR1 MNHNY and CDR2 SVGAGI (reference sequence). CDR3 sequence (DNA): TGTGCCAGCAGCCCGACCCGGGACAGGGAAACTGAAGCTTTCTTT. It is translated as CASSPTRDRETEAFF.

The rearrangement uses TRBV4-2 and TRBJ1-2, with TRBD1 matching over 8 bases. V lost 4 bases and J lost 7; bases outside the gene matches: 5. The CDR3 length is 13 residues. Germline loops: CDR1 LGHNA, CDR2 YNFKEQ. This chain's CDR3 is CASSPRGRFGYTF. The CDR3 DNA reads TGTGCCAGCAGCCCCAGGGGGCGCTTTGGCTACACCTTC.

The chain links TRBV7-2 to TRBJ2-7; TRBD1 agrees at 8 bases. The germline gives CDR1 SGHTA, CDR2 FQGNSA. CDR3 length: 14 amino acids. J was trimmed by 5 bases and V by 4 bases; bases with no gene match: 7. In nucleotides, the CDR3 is TGTGCCAGCAGCTCAACAGGGGGAAGGAACGAGCAGTACTTC. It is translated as CASSSTGGRNEQYF.

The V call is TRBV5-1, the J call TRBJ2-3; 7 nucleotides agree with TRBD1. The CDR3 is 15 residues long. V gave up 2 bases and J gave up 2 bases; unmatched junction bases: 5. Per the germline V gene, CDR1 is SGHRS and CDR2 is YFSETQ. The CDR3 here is CASSLSGTDTDTQYF. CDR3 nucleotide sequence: TGCGCCAGCAGCTTATCCGGGACAGACACAGATACGCAGTATTTT.

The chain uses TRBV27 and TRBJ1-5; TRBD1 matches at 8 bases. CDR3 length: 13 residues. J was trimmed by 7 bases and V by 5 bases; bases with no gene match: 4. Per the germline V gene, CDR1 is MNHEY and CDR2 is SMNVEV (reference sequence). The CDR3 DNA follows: TGTGCCAGCAGTCCCGACAGGGGCCAGCCCCAGCATTTT. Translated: CASSPDRGQPQHF.

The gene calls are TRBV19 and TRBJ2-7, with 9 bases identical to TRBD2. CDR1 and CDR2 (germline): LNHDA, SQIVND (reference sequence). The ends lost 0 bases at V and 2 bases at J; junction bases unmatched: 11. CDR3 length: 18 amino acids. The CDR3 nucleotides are TGTGCCAGTAGTATAGATGCCCCTAGCGGGACCTATACCTACGAGCAGTACTTC. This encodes CASSIDAPSGTYTYEQYF.

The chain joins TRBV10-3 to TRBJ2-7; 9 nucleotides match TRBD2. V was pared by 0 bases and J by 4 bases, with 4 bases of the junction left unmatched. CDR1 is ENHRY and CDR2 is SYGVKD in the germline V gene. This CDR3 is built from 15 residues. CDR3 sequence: CAISESTAGGYEQYF. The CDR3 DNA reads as TGTGCCATCAGTGAGTCGACAGCGGGGGGTTACGAGCAGTACTTC.

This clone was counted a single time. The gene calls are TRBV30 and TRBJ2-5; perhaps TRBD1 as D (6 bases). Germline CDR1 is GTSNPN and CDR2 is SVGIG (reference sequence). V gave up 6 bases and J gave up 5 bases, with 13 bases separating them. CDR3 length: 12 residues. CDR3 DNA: TGTGCCTGCCGACCTAGGGGGGAGACCCAGTACTTC. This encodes CACRPRGETQYF.

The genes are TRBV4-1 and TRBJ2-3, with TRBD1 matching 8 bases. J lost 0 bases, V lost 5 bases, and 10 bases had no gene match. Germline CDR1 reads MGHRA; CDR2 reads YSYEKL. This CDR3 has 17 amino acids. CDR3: CASSSLLGTGSTDTQYF. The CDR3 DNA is TGCGCCAGCAGCAGTTTACTCGGGACAGGAAGCACAGATACGCAGTATTTT.

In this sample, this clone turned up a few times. CDR3 nucleotides: TGTGCCAGTAGTATACGCGACGCTAGCAGCCACGAGCAGTACTTC. Its translation: CASSIRDASSHEQYF. The chain carries TRBV19 and TRBJ2-7, with D possibly TRBD2 on 5 matching bases. The CDR3 is 15 amino acids. V was cut by 2 bases and J by 5 bases, with 16 bases left in between. Germline CDR1 is LNHDA and CDR2 is SQIVND (reference sequence).

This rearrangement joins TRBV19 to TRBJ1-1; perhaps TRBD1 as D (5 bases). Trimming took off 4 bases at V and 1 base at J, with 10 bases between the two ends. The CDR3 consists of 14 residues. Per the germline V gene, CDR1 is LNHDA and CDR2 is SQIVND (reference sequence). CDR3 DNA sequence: TGTGCCAGTAGTACCCAGACAGAGAACACTGAAGCTTTCTTT. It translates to CASSTQTENTEAFF.

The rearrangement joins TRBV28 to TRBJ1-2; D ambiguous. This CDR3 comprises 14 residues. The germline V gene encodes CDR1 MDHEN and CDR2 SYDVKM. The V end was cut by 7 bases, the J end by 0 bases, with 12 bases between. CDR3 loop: CASIQQLPNYGYTF. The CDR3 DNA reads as TGTGCCAGCATTCAACAGCTACCTAACTATGGCTACACCTTC.

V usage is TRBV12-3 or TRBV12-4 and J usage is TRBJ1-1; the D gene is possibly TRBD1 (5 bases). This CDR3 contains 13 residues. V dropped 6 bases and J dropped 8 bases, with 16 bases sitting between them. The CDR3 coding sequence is TGTGCCAGCAGACGGCCGGGACTCGTGGAAGCTTTCTTT. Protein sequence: CASRRPGLVEAFF.

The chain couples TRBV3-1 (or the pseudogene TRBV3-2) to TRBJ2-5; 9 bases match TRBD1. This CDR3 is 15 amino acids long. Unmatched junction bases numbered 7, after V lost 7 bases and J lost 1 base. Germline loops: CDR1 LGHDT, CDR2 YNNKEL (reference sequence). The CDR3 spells CASTGQGSFQETQYF. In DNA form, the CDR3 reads TGTGCCAGCACCGGACAGGGGAGTTTCCAAGAGACCCAGTACTTC.